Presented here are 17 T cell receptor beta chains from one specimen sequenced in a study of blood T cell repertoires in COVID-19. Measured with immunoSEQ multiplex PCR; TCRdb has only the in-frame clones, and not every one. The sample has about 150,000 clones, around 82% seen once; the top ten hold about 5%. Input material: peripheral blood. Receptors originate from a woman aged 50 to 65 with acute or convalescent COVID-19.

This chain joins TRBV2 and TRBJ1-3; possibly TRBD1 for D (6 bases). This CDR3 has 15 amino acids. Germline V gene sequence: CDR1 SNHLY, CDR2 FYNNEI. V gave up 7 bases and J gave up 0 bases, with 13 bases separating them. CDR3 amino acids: CASTEQGNSGNTIYF. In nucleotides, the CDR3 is TGTGCCAGCACCGAACAGGGAAACTCTGGAAACACCATATATTTT.

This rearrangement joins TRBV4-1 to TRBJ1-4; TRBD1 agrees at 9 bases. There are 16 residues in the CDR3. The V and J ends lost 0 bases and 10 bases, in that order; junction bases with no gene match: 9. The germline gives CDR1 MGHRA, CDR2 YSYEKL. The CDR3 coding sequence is TGCGCCAGCAGCCAAGAGTCGGGGACAGGGTCTTCAAAACTGTTTTTT. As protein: CASSQESGTGSSKLFF.

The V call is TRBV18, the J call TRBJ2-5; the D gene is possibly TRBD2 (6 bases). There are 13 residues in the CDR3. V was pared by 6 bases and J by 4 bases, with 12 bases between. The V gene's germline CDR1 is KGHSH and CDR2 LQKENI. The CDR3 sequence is CASSPRGGETQYF. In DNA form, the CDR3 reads TGTGCCAGCTCCCCGAGGGGAGGAGAGACCCAGTACTTC.

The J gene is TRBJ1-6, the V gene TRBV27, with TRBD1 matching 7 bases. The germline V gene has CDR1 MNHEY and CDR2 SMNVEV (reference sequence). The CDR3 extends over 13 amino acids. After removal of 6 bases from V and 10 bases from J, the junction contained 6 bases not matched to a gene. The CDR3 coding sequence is TGTGCCAGCAGGGTACAGGGGTCGTCACCCCTCCACTTT. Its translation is CASRVQGSSPLHF.

The DNA of the CDR3 is TGCGCCAGCATGGGCTCCGGACAAGGCGAAGCTTTCTTT. Its protein product is CASMGSGQGEAFF. The chain combines TRBV5-1 with TRBJ1-1; D is possibly TRBD1 (5 bases). V lost 6 bases to trimming and J lost 8 bases, with 17 bases between them. This CDR3 comprises 13 residues. Per the germline V gene, CDR1 is SGHRS and CDR2 is YFSETQ. The variable domain in full, with the rest retrieved from reference TRBV5-1 and TRBJ1-1, is KAGVTQTPRYLIKTRGQQVTLSCSPISGHRSVSWYQQTPGQGLQFLFEYFSETQRNKGNFPGRFSGRQFSNSRSEMNVSTLELGDSALYLCASMGSGQGEAFFGQGTRLTVV.

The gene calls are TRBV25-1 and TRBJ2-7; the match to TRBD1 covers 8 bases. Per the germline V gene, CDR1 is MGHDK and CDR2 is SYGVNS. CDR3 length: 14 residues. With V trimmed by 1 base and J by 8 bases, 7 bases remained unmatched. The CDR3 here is CASSESGQGDKQYF. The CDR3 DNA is TGTGCCAGCAGTGAATCTGGACAGGGCGATAAGCAGTACTTC.

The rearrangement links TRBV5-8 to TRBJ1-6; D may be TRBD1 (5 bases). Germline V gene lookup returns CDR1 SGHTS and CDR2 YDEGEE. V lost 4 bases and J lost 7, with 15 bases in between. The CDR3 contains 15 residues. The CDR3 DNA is TGTGCCAGCAGCCTAGGCAGGGTTGCCAATTCACCCCTCCACTTT. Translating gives CASSLGRVANSPLHF.

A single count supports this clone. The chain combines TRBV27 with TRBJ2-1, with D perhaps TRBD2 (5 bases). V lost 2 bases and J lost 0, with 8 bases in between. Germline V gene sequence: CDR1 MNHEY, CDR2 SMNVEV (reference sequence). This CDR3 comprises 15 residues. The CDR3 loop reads CASSLGLFSYNEQFF. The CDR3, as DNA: TGTGCCAGCAGTTTAGGACTGTTCTCCTACAATGAGCAGTTCTTC.

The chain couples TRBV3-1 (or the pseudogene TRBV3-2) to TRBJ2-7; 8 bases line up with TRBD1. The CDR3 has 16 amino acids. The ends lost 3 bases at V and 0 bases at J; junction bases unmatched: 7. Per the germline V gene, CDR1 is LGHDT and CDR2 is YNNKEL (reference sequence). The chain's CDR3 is CASSQSDRGPSYEQYF. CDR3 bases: TGTGCCAGCAGCCAGAGTGACAGGGGCCCCTCCTACGAGCAGTACTTC.

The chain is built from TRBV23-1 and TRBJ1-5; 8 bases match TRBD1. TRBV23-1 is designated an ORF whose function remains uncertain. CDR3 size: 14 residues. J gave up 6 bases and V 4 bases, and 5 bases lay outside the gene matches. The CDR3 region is CASSPGQAVQPQHF. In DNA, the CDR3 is TGCGCCAGCAGTCCGGGACAGGCGGTTCAGCCCCAGCATTTT.

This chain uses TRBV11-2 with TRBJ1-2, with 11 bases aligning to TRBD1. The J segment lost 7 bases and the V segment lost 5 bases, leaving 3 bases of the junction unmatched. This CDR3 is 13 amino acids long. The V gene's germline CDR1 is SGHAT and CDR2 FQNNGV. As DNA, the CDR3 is TGTGCCAGCAGCCGGGACAGGGGGATTGGCTACACCTTC. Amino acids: CASSRDRGIGYTF.

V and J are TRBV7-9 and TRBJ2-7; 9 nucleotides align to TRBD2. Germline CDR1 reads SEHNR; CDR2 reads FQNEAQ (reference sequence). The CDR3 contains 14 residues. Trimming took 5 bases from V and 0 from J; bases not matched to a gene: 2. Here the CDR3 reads CASSPTSGSYEQYF. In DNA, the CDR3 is TGTGCCAGCAGCCCGACTAGCGGCTCCTACGAGCAGTACTTC.

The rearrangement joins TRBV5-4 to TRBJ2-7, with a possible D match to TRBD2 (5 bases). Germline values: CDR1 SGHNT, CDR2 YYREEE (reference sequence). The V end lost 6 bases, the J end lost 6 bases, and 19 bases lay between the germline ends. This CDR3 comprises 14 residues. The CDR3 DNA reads TGTGCCAGCACCTCTGGGCCGGGATCCCCCGAGCAGTACTTC. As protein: CASTSGPGSPEQYF.

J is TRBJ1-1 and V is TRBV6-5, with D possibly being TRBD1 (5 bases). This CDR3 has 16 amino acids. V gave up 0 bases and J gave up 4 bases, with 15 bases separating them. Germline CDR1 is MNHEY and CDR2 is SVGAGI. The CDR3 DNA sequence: TGTGCCAGCAGTTACTCTGCTCAGGGTCCAGGCACTGAAGCTTTCTTT. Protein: CASSYSAQGPGTEAFF.

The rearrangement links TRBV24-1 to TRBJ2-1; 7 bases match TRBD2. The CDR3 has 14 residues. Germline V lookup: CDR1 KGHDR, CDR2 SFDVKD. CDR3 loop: CVLPPGGPYNEQFF. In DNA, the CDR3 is TGTGTGCTTCCCCCGGGGGGACCTTACAATGAGCAGTTCTTC.

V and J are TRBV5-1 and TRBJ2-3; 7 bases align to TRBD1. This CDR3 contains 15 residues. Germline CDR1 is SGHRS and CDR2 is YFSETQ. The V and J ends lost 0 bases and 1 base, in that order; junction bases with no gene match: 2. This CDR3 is CASSLEGQRTDTQYF. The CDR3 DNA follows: TGCGCCAGCAGCTTGGAGGGACAGCGCACAGATACGCAGTATTTT.

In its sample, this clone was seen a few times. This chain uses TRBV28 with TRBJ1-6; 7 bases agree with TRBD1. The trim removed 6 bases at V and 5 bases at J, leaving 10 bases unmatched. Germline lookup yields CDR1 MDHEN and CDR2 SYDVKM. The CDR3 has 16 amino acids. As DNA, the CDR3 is TGTGCCAGCAGAATTGAGACAGGGCCCCATAATTCACCCCTCCACTTT. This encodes CASRIETGPHNSPLHF. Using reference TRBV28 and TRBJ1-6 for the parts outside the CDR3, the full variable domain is DVKVTQSSRYLVKRTGEKVFLECVQDMDHENMFWYRQDPGLGLRLIYFSYDVKMKEKGDIPEGYSVSREKKERFSLILESASTNQTSMYLCASRIETGPHNSPLHFGNGTRLTVT.